A selection of T cell receptor beta chains follows, all from one sample in a study of cytomegalovirus exposure and HLA in healthy donors. Here immunoSEQ multiplex PCR was the method, and the copy in TCRdb shows in-frame clones only, minus some. This sample has some 190,000 clones, with about 9.4% found just once. Input material: PBMCs. The source of these receptors is a young woman in good health and CMV-seropositive. Both conserved end residues are part of each CDR3. The D gene is left open where the match is weak. Clone sizes are given selectively: once, few, many, or a class where the clone is expanded.

TRBJ2-7,.,15,TRBV7-9,.,TGTGCCAGCAGCTTAGTGGTGGGCATTCTCTACGAGCAGTACTTC,CASSLVVGILYEQYF
TRBJ2-7,.,15,TRBV5-1,.,TGCGCCAGCAGCTCCGATCCCGACAGAATTTACGAGCAGTACTTC,CASSSDPDRIYEQYF
TRBJ2-2,.,14,TRBV5-1,few,TGCGCCAGCAGCTTGTCACAGAACACCGGGGAGCTGTTTTTT,CASSLSQNTGELFF
TRBJ1-2,TRBD1,13,TRBV10-3,few,TGTGCCATCAGCGGACAGGGCGTGGGGGGCTACACCTTC,CAISGQGVGGYTF
TRBJ1-2,TRBD1,15,TRBV27,many,TGTGCCAGCAGGGGGACAGGACAACTCAACTATGGCTACACCTTC,CASRGTGQLNYGYTF
TRBJ2-5,TRBD1,14,TRBV2,few,TGTGCCAGCAGAACCCGCAGGGGGCAGGAGACCCAGTACTTC,CASRTRRGQETQYF
TRBJ2-3,TRBD2,14,TRBV7-3,few,TGTGCCAGCAGCTTAGGAACTAGCGGGACTCCGCAGTATTTT,CASSLGTSGTPQYF
TRBJ2-2,.,15,TRBV12-5,few,TGTGCTAGTGGTTTGATATCCGGGGGTCACCGAGAGCTGTTTTTT,CASGLISGGHRELFF
TRBJ1-5,.,14,TRBV7-6,.,TGTGCCAGCAGCTTACTTACAGAGGGTCAGCCCCAGCATTTT,CASSLLTEGQPQHF
TRBJ2-2,TRBD2,16,TRBV4-1,few,TGCGCCAGCAGCCAAAGATTTGGCGGGGGGACCGGGGAGCTGTTTTTT,CASSQRFGGGTGELFF
TRBJ2-5,.,12,TRBV7-9,.,TGTGCCAGCAGCTTAGGGAGAGAGACCCAGTACTTC,CASSLGRETQYF
TRBJ2-7,TRBD1,16,TRBV7-2,.,TGTGCCAGCAGCCTAGGTCCGGGACAGGGGTTACGCGAGCAGTACTTC,CASSLGPGQGLREQYF
TRBJ2-3,TRBD2,18,TRBV7-2,.,TGTGCCAGCAGTTCCAGACTAGCGGGAAGGGCTAGCACAGATACGCAGTATTTT,CASSSRLAGRASTDTQYF
TRBJ2-7,TRBD2,14,TRBV5-6,few,TGTGCCAGCAGCTCTTATGGGGGGGTAAACGAGCAGTACTTC,CASSSYGGVNEQYF
TRBJ2-3,TRBD1,14,TRBV4-2,few,TGTGCCAGCAGCCCCACCAGGGGGAAGGATACGCAGTATTTT,CASSPTRGKDTQYF
TRBJ2-3,.,14,TRBV5-1,.,TGCGCCAGCAGCGGATGGACAGGCACAGATACGCAGTATTTT,CASSGWTGTDTQYF
TRBJ1-3,.,17,TRBV5-1,few,TGCGCCAGCAGCTTAATGACTGCCGGGGGATCTGGAAACACCATATATTTT,CASSLMTAGGSGNTIYF
TRBJ2-2,TRBD2,15,TRBV14,few,TGTGCCAGCAGCCCACTAGCGGGAGGGCCCGGGGAGCTGTTTTTT,CASSPLAGGPGELFF
TRBJ2-1,.,15,TRBV9,few,TGTGCCAGCAGCATCCTAGCGTCCTCCTACAATGAGCAGTTCTTC,CASSILASSYNEQFF
TRBJ1-1,TRBD1,17,TRBV28,few,TGTGCCAGCAGCTCCACCGGGACAGTGAAATGGAATGCTGAAGCTTTCTTT,CASSSTGTVKWNAEAFF
TRBJ1-1,TRBD1,13,TRBV11-2,.,TGTGCCAGCAGCTTAAGGGGGCGTGTTGAAGCTTTCTTT,CASSLRGRVEAFF
TRBJ2-1,TRBD2,17,TRBV7-9,few,TGTGCCAGCAGCTCTCTACTAGGGAGGGGACTATACAATGAGCAGTTCTTC,CASSSLLGRGLYNEQFF
TRBJ1-5,.,15,TRBV4-1,few,TGCGCCAGCAGCCAACAGGGTCCAAGAAGGCAGCCCCAGCATTTT,CASSQQGPRRQPQHF
TRBJ1-5,TRBD1,12,TRBV10-2,.,TGCGCCAGCAGGGACAGGGGGCAGCCCCAGAATTTT,CASRDRGQPQNF
TRBJ1-5,.,15,TRBV7-2,.,TGTGCCAGCAGCTTAGTGGCAGTACCCAATCAGCCCCAGCATTTT,CASSLVAVPNQPQHF
TRBJ2-7,.,15,TRBV5-1,few,TGCGCCAGCAGCTTGTCAGGACTCCTTTCCTACGAGCAGTACTTC,CASSLSGLLSYEQYF
TRBJ1-2,.,13,TRBV5-1,few,TGCGCCAGCAGCTCCGGGGGGAACTATGGCTACACCTTC,CASSSGGNYGYTF
TRBJ2-2,TRBD2,17,TRBV4-2,.,TGTGCCAGCAGCCAAGACCCCGGGACTAGCGGGAGCGGGGAGCTGTTTTTT,CASSQDPGTSGSGELFF
TRBJ1-2,.,14,TRBV29-1,.,TGCAGCGTTGAGATTGTAGCAACTAACTATGGCTACACCTTC,CSVEIVATNYGYTF
TRBJ1-3,TRBD1,16,TRBV5-6,.,TGTGCCAGCAGCCGCGGGACAGGGGTTTCTGGAAACACCATATATTTT,CASSRGTGVSGNTIYF
TRBJ2-7,.,13,TRBV10-3,few,TGTGCCATCAAATTACAGGGTGGCCACGAGCAGTACTTC,CAIKLQGGHEQYF
TRBJ2-5,TRBD1,15,TRBV5-1,.,TGCGCCAGCAGCACAAGGGACAGGGGCCGGGAGACCCAGTACTTC,CASSTRDRGRETQYF
TRBJ2-7,.,13,TRBV4-1,few,TGCGCCAGCAGCCAAGGACAGCTCTACGAGCAGTACTTC,CASSQGQLYEQYF
TRBJ2-6,.,16,TRBV18,few,TGTGCCAGCTCGACGGTGGGGGGCTCTGGGGCCAACGTCCTGACTTTC,CASSTVGGSGANVLTF
TRBJ1-2,.,15,TRBV30,few,TGTGCCTGGGGGAGGGACCCTGTGAGGGTGGATGGCTACACCTTC,CAWGRDPVRVDGYTF
TRBJ2-7,.,15,TRBV2,.,TGTGCCAGCAAAGGGGACGGGGGTAAGGCAGGCGAGCAGTACTTC,CASKGDGGKAGEQYF
TRBJ1-1,.,13,TRBV29-1,few,TGCAGCGTTGAAGGGAGGGAAGGCACTGAAGCTTTCTTT,CSVEGREGTEAFF
TRBJ2-5,TRBD1,18,TRBV30,.,TGTGCCTGGAGTGTATTGTTGGGACAGGGGGTGGGAGGCGAGACCCAGTACTTC,CAWSVLLGQGVGGETQYF
TRBJ2-1,TRBD2,18,TRBV4-1,few,TGCGCCAGCAGCCACCGACCCGGGACTAGCGGGAGTATCAATGAGCAGTTCTTC,CASSHRPGTSGSINEQFF
TRBJ2-1,TRBD2,15,TRBV30,.,TGTGCCTGGAGTGTTACGAGCGGGAGTGGCAATGAGCAGTTCTTC,CAWSVTSGSGNEQFF
TRBJ1-2,TRBD1,16,TRBV11-2,.,TGTGCCAGCAGCTCCCCCCCCGGACAGGGGAGGTATGGCTACACCTTC,CASSSPPGQGRYGYTF
TRBJ2-2,TRBD1,17,TRBV7-9,.,TGTGCCAGCCTCTCCCGGACAGGAAACCTGAACACCGGGGAGCTGTTTTTT,CASLSRTGNLNTGELFF
TRBJ2-2,.,15,TRBV5-4,.,TGTGCCAGCAGCTTGGGTAGCCGGGGGACCGGGGAGCTGTTTTTT,CASSLGSRGTGELFF
TRBJ2-1,TRBD2,15,TRBV27,few,TGTGCCAGCCGCCCCAGCGGGAGGTACAACAATGAGCAGTTCTTC,CASRPSGRYNNEQFF
TRBJ2-3,TRBD2,14,TRBV7-9,few,TGTGCCAGCATCCTTGGGGGGGGCACAGATACGCAGTATTTT,CASILGGGTDTQYF